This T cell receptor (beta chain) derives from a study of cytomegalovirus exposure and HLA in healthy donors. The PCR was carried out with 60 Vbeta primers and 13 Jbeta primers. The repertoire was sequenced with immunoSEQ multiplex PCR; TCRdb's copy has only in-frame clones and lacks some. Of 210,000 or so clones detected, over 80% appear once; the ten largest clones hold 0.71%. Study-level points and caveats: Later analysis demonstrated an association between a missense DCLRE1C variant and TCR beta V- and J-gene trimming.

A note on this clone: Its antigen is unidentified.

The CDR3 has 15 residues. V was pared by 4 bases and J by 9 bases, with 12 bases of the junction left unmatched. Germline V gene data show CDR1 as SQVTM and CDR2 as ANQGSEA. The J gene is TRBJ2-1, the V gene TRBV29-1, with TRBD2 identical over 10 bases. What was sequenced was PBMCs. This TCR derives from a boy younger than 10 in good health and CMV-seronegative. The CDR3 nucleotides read TGCAGCGTTGTAGTACTAGCGGGGACCCTGGGTGAGCAGTTCTTC. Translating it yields CSVVVLAGTLGEQFF.